The text below deals with one T cell receptor beta chain. The antigen is undetermined. CD45RO-negative cells were positively selected for CCR7, leaving out terminally differentiated effector memory CD45RA+ cells. The germline V gene encodes CDR1 SNHLY and CDR2 FYNNEI. Trimming removed 6 bases from V and 4 bases from J; junction bases left unmatched: 7. The CDR3 is 15 residues long. Assay execution proceeded at the deep level. Libraries were prepared by immunoSEQ multiplex PCR; TCRdb keeps only in-frame clonotypes and omits some of them. This table has around 2.1 million clones, about 93% appearing once. This entry comes from a study of shared clonotypes between healthy human individuals. Whole-study results and caveats: The four-donor shared clonotypes exceeded non-shared clonotypes in generation probability, with non-shared ones scoring lower. Clonotypes that were shared across a handful of donors made up roughly 5.2% of naive CD4 clonotypes.

This chain joins TRBV2 and TRBJ2-3, with 10 bases aligning to TRBD2. Sample: naive CD8+ T cells from PBMCs. This receptor was obtained from a man aged 18 to 29 in good health. Some clones in this sample may be carry-over from other donors' samples. DNA for the CDR3: TGTGCCAGCAGGTATACTAGCGGGAAGGCAGATACGCAGTATTTT. Its protein is CASRYTSGKADTQYF. The full variable domain, in which reference TRBV2 and TRBJ2-3 provide the parts outside the CDR3, is EPEVTQTPSHQVTQMGQEVILRCVPISNHLYFYWYRQILGQKVEFLVSFYNNEISEKSEIFDDQFSVERPDGSNFTLKIRSTKLEDSAMYFCASRYTSGKADTQYFGPGTRLTVL.